The 21 T cell receptor beta chains listed next were all sequenced from one sample in a study of shared clonotypes between healthy human individuals. TCRdb's table, derived via immunoSEQ multiplex PCR, lists solely in-frame clones and lacks some. This table holds roughly 1 million clones, approximately 72% found once. Sample: memory CD4+ T cells sorted from blood. Documented subset: CD45RA-negative fraction. All receptors come from a man aged 18 to 29 in good health.

V usage is TRBV2 and J usage is TRBJ1-1, with D tentatively TRBD1 (6 bases). This CDR3 has 16 amino acids. Germline lookup yields CDR1 SNHLY and CDR2 FYNNEI. V lost 9 bases to trimming and J lost 4 bases, with 24 bases between them. Here the CDR3 reads CASNPLGADRGTEAFF. The CDR3 region has the DNA TGTGCCAGTAACCCCCTGGGGGCCGACCGGGGCACTGAAGCTTTCTTT.

The V and J genes are TRBV9 and TRBJ2-7; 8 bases align to TRBD2. Unmatched junction bases numbered 11, after V lost 4 bases and J lost 2 bases. CDR1 and CDR2 (germline): SGDLS, YYNGEE. The CDR3 is 16 amino acids. The CDR3 region is CASSLRTSRGPYEQYF. Here the CDR3 DNA reads TGTGCCAGCAGCCTAAGGACTAGCCGTGGACCCTACGAGCAGTACTTC.

The chain employs TRBV19 and TRBJ2-7; a weak D match, TRBD2 (6 bases). Germline V gives CDR1 LNHDA, CDR2 SQIVND (reference sequence). Trimming took off 3 bases at V and 0 bases at J, with 9 bases between the two ends. The CDR3 is 14 residues long. The CDR3 sequence: CASSMGGDSYEQYF. CDR3 DNA: TGTGCCAGTAGTATGGGGGGAGACTCCTACGAGCAGTACTTC.

The V gene is TRBV4-3, the J gene TRBJ2-2; D is uncertain. Per the germline V gene, CDR1 is LGHNA and CDR2 is YSLEER. Trimming took 9 bases from V and 1 from J, leaving 21 bases between them. The CDR3 has 17 amino acids. DNA of the CDR3: TGCGCCAGTTCGCCCGTAGCTGAAAGCCTGAACACCGGGGAGCTGTTTTTT. Protein sequence: CASSPVAESLNTGELFF.

This clone has more than one count but fewer than ten. The chain links TRBV9 to TRBJ1-2, with unresolved D. V lost 0 bases, J lost 7 bases, and 13 bases lay in between. Germline V lookup: CDR1 SGDLS, CDR2 YYNGEE. The CDR3 is 14 residues long. The CDR3 sequence is CASSVAAEAVGYTF. The CDR3 DNA is TGTGCCAGCAGCGTAGCGGCGGAGGCCGTTGGCTACACCTTC.

This clone was found a few times. The rearrangement uses TRBV14 and TRBJ1-2; 7 bases are a match to TRBD1. V lost 4 bases to trimming and J lost 8 bases; unmatched junction nucleotides: 13. Germline CDR1 is SGHDN and CDR2 is FVKESK. The CDR3 consists of 15 residues. The chain's CDR3 is CASSLTPGGRGGYTF. CDR3 coding DNA: TGTGCCAGCAGCCTAACTCCAGGGGGAAGAGGCGGCTACACCTTC.

A few counts support this clone. CDR3 coding DNA: TGTGCCAGCAAACTAGGACAGGGATCGGAAGGCTACACCTTC. It encodes CASKLGQGSEGYTF. V gene TRBV6-1 combines with J gene TRBJ1-2, with 8 bases identical to TRBD1. Germline trimming cut 7 bases from V and 8 bases from J; bases unmatched to any gene: 12. Germline loops: CDR1 MNHNS, CDR2 SASEGT. This CDR3 contains 14 residues.

J is TRBJ2-3 and V is TRBV28; 8 bases map to TRBD2. The CDR3 is 15 residues long. Trimming took 7 bases from V and 2 from J; bases not matched to a gene: 8. Germline CDR1 MDHEN, CDR2 SYDVKM. The CDR3 DNA is TGTGCCAGCATAGGAGCGGGGGCGATCACAGATACGCAGTATTTT. This codes for CASIGAGAITDTQYF.

The gene calls are TRBV5-1 and TRBJ1-1; maybe TRBD1 (6 bases). Trimming took off 5 bases at V and 0 bases at J, with 14 bases between the two ends. The CDR3 is 15 residues long. Looked up from germline, CDR1 is SGHRS and CDR2 is YFSETQ. The CDR3 sequence is CASRVTGNMNTEAFF. The CDR3 nucleotides are TGCGCCAGCAGGGTCACAGGGAACATGAACACTGAAGCTTTCTTT.

This clone was seen many times. This chain joins TRBV29-1 and TRBJ2-3; no firm D call. This CDR3 is 12 amino acids long. Trimming took 4 bases from V and 0 from J, leaving 5 bases between them. Germline V gene sequence: CDR1 SQVTM, CDR2 ANQGSEA. The CDR3 DNA reads TGCAGCGTTGCCTCTAGCACAGATACGCAGTATTTT. This encodes CSVASSTDTQYF.

The chain is built from TRBV18 and TRBJ2-1; 10 bases match TRBD1. Germline CDR1 KGHSH, CDR2 LQKENI. V shed 3 bases, J shed 5 bases, and the junction held 4 bases outside the gene matches. The CDR3 length is 15 residues. The CDR3 DNA sequence: TGTGCCAGCTCACCGGACAGGGGGGTTAACAATGAGCAGTTCTTC. It specifies CASSPDRGVNNEQFF.

The chain uses TRBV11-2 and TRBJ2-1; perhaps TRBD2 as D (6 bases). V shed 1 base and J shed 6 bases, with 10 bases lying between them. The CDR3 totals 14 residues. The V gene's germline CDR1 is SGHAT and CDR2 FQNNGV. CDR3 sequence reads: CASSLGSGGNEQFF. CDR3 DNA: TGTGCCAGCAGCTTAGGGTCCGGGGGCAATGAGCAGTTCTTC.

The chain carries TRBV4-1 and TRBJ1-5; D gene ambiguous. Germline CDR1 MGHRA, CDR2 YSYEKL. V gave up 1 base and J gave up 0 bases, with 10 bases separating them. The CDR3 sequence is 16 residues long. This chain's CDR3 is CASSQVLQTSNQPQHF. CDR3 in DNA: TGCGCCAGCAGCCAAGTACTACAGACTAGCAATCAGCCCCAGCATTTT.

On this clone itself: This may stem from a read error, because a much larger clone lies one nucleotide away. This sequence joins TRBV7-9 and TRBJ2-5; D not resolved. The germline V gene encodes CDR1 SEHNR and CDR2 FQNEAQ (reference sequence). Trimming took off 4 bases at V and 4 bases at J, with 4 bases between the two ends. This CDR3 is built from 11 residues. This chain's CDR3 is CASSWGETQYF. The CDR3 DNA is TGTGCCAGCAGCTGGGGAGAGACCCAGTACTTC.

A word on this clone: This likely stems from a read error, as it lies one base from a far larger clone. This rearrangement joins TRBV2 to TRBJ1-1; D uncertain. This CDR3 has 14 residues. Between the trimmed V and J ends, which lost 6 bases and 5 bases, there was a span of 16 bases. Germline V gives CDR1 SNHLY, CDR2 FYNNEI. The CDR3: CASRYARQRTEAFF. CDR3 DNA sequence: TGTGCCAGCAGGTATGCCAGACAACGAACTGAAGCTTTCTTT. The full variable domain, with the rest looked up from reference TRBV2 and TRBJ1-1, is EPEVTQTPSHQVTQMGQEVILRCVPISNHLYFYWYRQILGQKVEFLVSFYNNEISEKSEIFDDQFSVERPDGSNFTLKIRSTKLEDSAMYFCASRYARQRTEAFFGQGTRLTVV.

The chain uses TRBV5-1 and TRBJ1-1, with a tentative D call TRBD1 (6 bases). Trimming shortened V by 2 bases and J by 6 bases, and 14 bases separated the two germline ends. Germline V gene sequence: CDR1 SGHRS, CDR2 YFSETQ. This CDR3 contains 14 residues. Here the CDR3 DNA reads TGCGCCAGCAGCTTAAGGGGGACGGATCCTGAAGCTTTCTTT. Its translation: CASSLRGTDPEAFF.

This chain links TRBV5-4 with TRBJ2-1; 8 bases agree with TRBD2. Germline-derived CDR1 and CDR2 are SGHNT and YYREEE (reference sequence). The CDR3 consists of 16 residues. Trimming removed 2 bases from V and 7 bases from J; junction bases left unmatched: 11. The CDR3 DNA sequence: TGTGCCAGCAGCTTTCCCGGGACTAGATCGGGTAATGAGCAGTTCTTC. Amino acid sequence: CASSFPGTRSGNEQFF. Together with reference TRBV5-4 and TRBJ2-1, the CDR3 gives the full variable domain: ETGVTQSPTHLIKTRGQQVTLRCSSQSGHNTVSWYQQALGQGPQFIFQYYREEENGRGNFPPRFSGLQFPNYSSELNVNALELDDSALYLCASSFPGTRSGNEQFFGPGTRLTVL.

The CDR3 loop reads CASSLTDSHNQPQHF. The CDR3 nucleotides read TGCGCCAGCAGCCTCACGGACAGCCACAATCAGCCCCAGCATTTT. The chain is built from TRBV5-1 and TRBJ1-5, with a tentative D call TRBD1 (6 bases). The V end lost 4 bases, the J end lost 3 bases, and 14 bases lay between the germline ends. This CDR3 is built from 15 residues. Germline CDR1 is SGHRS and CDR2 is YFSETQ.

This clone was recorded a few times. The rearrangement links TRBV25-1 to TRBJ1-1; unclear D gene. This CDR3 is 13 amino acids long. Germline V lookup: CDR1 MGHDK, CDR2 SYGVNS. Trimming removed 4 bases at V and 4 bases at J, with 10 bases between. This chain's CDR3 is CASSGLIGTEAFF. The CDR3 DNA is TGTGCCAGCAGTGGCCTTATTGGCACTGAAGCTTTCTTT. Supplemented by reference TRBV25-1 and TRBJ1-1, the full variable domain reads EADIYQTPRYLVIGTGKKITLECSQTMGHDKMYWYQQDPGMELHLIHYSYGVNSTEKGDLSSESTVSRIRTEHFPLTLESARPSHTSQYLCASSGLIGTEAFFGQGTRLTVV.

Worth noting for this clone: The sample carries other DNA sequences with the same CDR3. The chain links TRBV18 to TRBJ2-2; unclear D gene. There are 13 residues in the CDR3. Germline CDR1 and CDR2: KGHSH and LQKENI. V was cut by 3 bases and J by 6 bases, with 8 bases left in between. The CDR3 spells CASSPPSAGELFF. In DNA, the CDR3 is TGTGCCAGCTCACCTCCTTCGGCCGGGGAGCTGTTTTTT.

The chain joins TRBV18 to TRBJ1-3; D is undetermined. The germline CDR1 and CDR2 sequences are KGHSH and LQKENI. V lost 2 bases to trimming and J lost 4 bases, with 12 bases between them. This CDR3 contains 15 residues. CDR3 sequence: CASSPTKVTGNTIYF. In DNA, the CDR3 is TGTGCCAGCTCACCAACCAAAGTAACCGGAAACACCATATATTTT.